What follows describes a single T cell receptor beta chain. Its target is unknown. The sample belongs to a study of blood T cells in healthy people across ages. The study's findings and limits: The recorded TCR beta diversity per million T cells decreased in a roughly linear manner with age. Donor CMV infection status was unknown, possibly confounding age-related changes in expanded clonotypes.

J lost 4 bases, V lost 1 base, and 4 bases had no gene match. The CDR3 is 16 amino acids. Germline values: CDR1 KGHSH, CDR2 LQKENI. Then a second PCR, running roughly 6 to 12 cycles, was carried out with a sample-barcoded 5' primer and a J-beta primer mix. A template-switch adaptor with 12 random nucleotides tagged each cDNA molecule. TCRdb analysed the 5' RACE reads with MiXCR anew, one entry per CDR3 protein. The sample consists of 1.5 million to 2 million distinct CDR3 sequences, 25% to 30% of them appearing once. This TCR derives from a woman under 40 in good health. The sequencing input was blood. The chain recombines TRBV18 with TRBJ2-2, with 9 bases lining up with TRBD2. In DNA form, the CDR3 reads TGTGCCAGCTCACCACGCCGCGGGAGGGTCACCGGGGAGCTGTTTTTT. It codes for CASSPRRGRVTGELFF. The variable domain in full, with the rest retrieved from reference TRBV18 and TRBJ2-2, is NAGVMQNPRHLVRRRGQEARLRCSPMKGHSHVYWYRQLPEEGLKFMVYLQKENIIDESGMPKERFSAEFPKEGPSILRIQQVVRGDSAAYFCASSPRRGRVTGELFFGEGSRLTVL.